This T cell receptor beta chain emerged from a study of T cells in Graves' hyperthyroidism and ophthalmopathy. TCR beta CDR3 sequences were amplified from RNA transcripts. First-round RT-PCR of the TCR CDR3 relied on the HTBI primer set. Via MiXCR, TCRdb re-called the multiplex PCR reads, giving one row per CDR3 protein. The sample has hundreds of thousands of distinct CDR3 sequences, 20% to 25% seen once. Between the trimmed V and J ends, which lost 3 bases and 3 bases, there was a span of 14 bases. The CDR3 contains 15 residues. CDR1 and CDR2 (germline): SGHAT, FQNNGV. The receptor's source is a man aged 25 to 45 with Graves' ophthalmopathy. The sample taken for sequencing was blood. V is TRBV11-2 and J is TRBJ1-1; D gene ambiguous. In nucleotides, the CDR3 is TGTGCCAGCAGCTTGAACCCAATTAGCGACACTGAAGCTTTCTTT. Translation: CASSLNPISDTEAFF.